Following are 10 T cell receptor beta chains from one sample sequenced in a study of a mutant IDH1 vaccine in newly diagnosed glioma. Described time point: baseline, week 1 (first vaccination visit). The sample's treatment: pre-vaccination baseline after standard-of-care therapy. Generated by immunoSEQ multiplex PCR, the TCRdb table keeps only in-frame clones and is missing some. The profile shows tens of thousands of clones, about 88% of them singletons. This sample comprised PBMCs, obtained from a glioma patient treated with radiotherapy, temozolomide or both. These receptors originate from a woman aged 40 to 50 with glioma.

This sequence joins TRBV30 and TRBJ2-7; no definite D call. V was shortened by 4 bases and J by 8 bases, with 24 bases between the two germline ends. CDR1 GTSNPN and CDR2 SVGIG come from the germline V gene (reference sequence). The CDR3 covers 15 residues. The CDR3 DNA is TGTGCCTGGAATCGAGAGATCCTACATTTCGGCCAGCAGTACTTC. Translation: CAWNREILHFGQQYF. The full variable domain, completed using reference TRBV30 and TRBJ2-7, is SQTIHQWPATLVQPVGSPLSLECTVEGTSNPNLYWYRQAAGRGLQLLFYSVGIGQISSEVPQNLSASRPQDRQFILSSKKLLLSDSGFYLCAWNREILHFGQQYFGPGTRLTVT.

V usage is TRBV13 and J usage is TRBJ2-1, with D tentatively TRBD2 (6 bases). The CDR3 covers 15 residues. Germline values: CDR1 PRHDT, CDR2 FYEKMQ (reference sequence). The ends were cut back, 5 bases at V and 4 bases at J, with 15 bases in the middle. This CDR3 is CASSAGLALYNEQFF. As DNA, the CDR3 is TGTGCCAGCAGCGCGGGCCTAGCGCTATACAATGAGCAGTTCTTC. Full variable domain (outside the CDR3, taken from reference TRBV13 and TRBJ2-1): AAGVIQSPRHLIKEKRETATLKCYPIPRHDTVYWYQQGPGQDPQFLISFYEKMQSDKGSIPDRFSAQQFSDYHSELNMSSLELGDSALYFCASSAGLALYNEQFFGPGTRLTVL.

This clone turned up a few times. This chain links TRBV2 with TRBJ1-2; D not resolved. Trimming cost V 5 bases and J 8 bases, with 12 bases left between them. CDR1 and CDR2 from the germline V gene are SNHLY and FYNNEI. The CDR3 length is 12 residues. The CDR3, as DNA: TGTGCCAGCAGTCCCGAAATTGGCGGCTACACCTTC. The encoded protein is CASSPEIGGYTF.

The V gene is TRBV27, the J gene TRBJ2-5; 10 nucleotides match TRBD2. V shed 10 bases and J 2 bases; nucleotides not matched to a gene: 10. The CDR3 runs 15 residues. The V gene's germline CDR1 is MNHEY and CDR2 SMNVEV (reference sequence). CDR3 sequence: CATGLAGAGQETQYF. The CDR3 DNA sequence: TGTGCCACTGGCCTAGCGGGAGCAGGGCAAGAGACCCAGTACTTC.

This clone was recorded only once. CDR3 nucleotide sequence: TGTGCCAGTAGTATAGGGGGATTGAACACTGAAGCTTTCTTT. This gives the protein CASSIGGLNTEAFF. J is TRBJ1-1 and V is TRBV19; D not certain. This CDR3 spans 14 amino acids. V lost 1 base and J lost 0, with 6 bases in between. From germline, CDR1 is LNHDA and CDR2 SQIVND (reference sequence).

This clone was seen more than once but under ten times. This sequence joins TRBV12-5 and TRBJ1-2; D is possibly TRBD1 (6 bases). The CDR3 has 15 amino acids. V was clipped by 7 bases and J by 6 bases, with 21 bases between them. CDR1 and CDR2 from the germline V gene are LGHNT and FRNRAP. In nucleotides, the CDR3 is TGTGCTAGTGCCTCGGACAGAATCTACTTTCATGGCTACACCTTC. Translation: CASASDRIYFHGYTF.

This chain connects TRBV7-9 to TRBJ2-7, with a possible D match to TRBD2 (5 bases). Germline CDR1 is SEHNR and CDR2 is FQNEAQ (reference sequence). CDR3 size: 15 residues. Trimming shortened V by 4 bases and J by 0 bases, and 13 bases separated the two germline ends. For the CDR3, the DNA is TGTGCCAGCAGCTATGGCGGGCCCTTCTCCTACGAGCAGTACTTC. As protein: CASSYGGPFSYEQYF.

The chain couples TRBV5-1 to TRBJ2-3, with D possibly TRBD2 on 7 matching bases. Germline V CDR1 and CDR2: SGHRS, YFSETQ. Trimming pared 2 bases from V and 4 bases from J, leaving 14 bases between. The length of the CDR3 is 15 residues. As DNA, the CDR3 is TGCGCCAGCAGCTTCCGGGGGGCCGGCCCAGATACGCAGTATTTT. Translating gives CASSFRGAGPDTQYF.

The chain recombines TRBV29-1 with TRBJ1-2; D remains ambiguous. Germline-derived CDR1 and CDR2 are SQVTM and ANQGSEA. CDR3 length: 15 amino acids. Trimming cost V 0 bases and J 3 bases, with 14 bases left between them. The CDR3 protein is CSVEDRERRDYGYTF. CDR3 sequence (DNA): TGCAGCGTTGAAGATCGAGAACGGAGGGACTATGGCTACACCTTC.

The sample holds one count of this clone. J is TRBJ2-3 and V is TRBV7-3; possible D gene TRBD2, 6 bases. The V and J ends lost 0 bases and 0 bases respectively, with 16 bases between them. The germline gives CDR1 SGHTA, CDR2 FQGTGA. The CDR3 spans 18 residues. In DNA, the CDR3 is TGTGCCAGCAGCTTAACGCTTCGACTAGGTGCTAGCACAGATACGCAGTATTTT. Its protein product is CASSLTLRLGASTDTQYF. The full variable domain, its missing parts supplied by reference TRBV7-3 and TRBJ2-3, is GAGVSQTPSNKVTEKGKYVELRCDPISGHTALYWYRQSLGQGPEFLIYFQGTGAADDSGLPNDRFFAVRPEGSVSTLKIQRTERGDSAVYLCASSLTLRLGASTDTQYFGPGTRLTVL.